This TCR beta chain was obtained from a study of blood T cell repertoires in COVID-19. The wider study: Material from acute and convalescent COVID-19 was sourced from the United States, Italy and Spain. The cDNA or gDNA used as material had been derived from T cells, B-cell-depleted T cells, or PBMCs.

Measured with immunoSEQ multiplex PCR; TCRdb has only the in-frame clones, and not every one. The sample contains around 110,000 clones, about 80% of which appear only once. This clone was observed once. V lost 3 bases, J lost 0 bases, and 3 bases stayed unmatched. The CDR3 covers 17 residues. The chain employs TRBV23-1 and TRBJ1-4; TRBD1 matches 11 bases. TRBV23-1 is flagged as an ORF with uncertain function. The source is a woman in her sixties with acute or convalescent COVID-19. Sequences were obtained from peripheral blood. CDR3 in amino acids: CASSQGTGGPTNEKLFF. The CDR3 bases are TGCGCCAGCAGTCAGGGGACAGGGGGACCAACTAATGAAAAACTGTTTTTT.